The next 22 T cell receptor beta chains were all read from a single sample in a study of blood T cell repertoires in COVID-19. The method was immunoSEQ multiplex PCR; TCRdb's version includes in-frame clones alone and lacks a portion of them. Of about 4,900 clones listed, 89% are singletons. Sample: peripheral blood. These receptor sequences come from a human donor in a cohort sampled during active COVID-19.

The chain links TRBV11-3 to TRBJ2-1, with a tentative D call TRBD2 (5 bases). Germline V gene lookup returns CDR1 SGHNT and CDR2 YENEEA. The CDR3 extends over 17 amino acids. V was pared by 0 bases and J by 7 bases, with 19 bases between. In DNA, the CDR3 is TGTGCCAGCAGCTTAGATTCTCGCGCTACGCGGACTAATGAGCAGTTCTTC. As protein: CASSLDSRATRTNEQFF.

The chain has TRBV5-1 and TRBJ1-1, with 7 bases matching TRBD1. CDR3 length equals 18 residues. Looked up from germline, CDR1 is SGHRS and CDR2 is YFSETQ. The V and J ends lost 3 bases and 0 bases, in that order; junction bases with no gene match: 14. This CDR3 reads CASSYSWGQILLNTEAFF. As DNA, the CDR3 is TGCGCCAGCAGCTACTCGTGGGGACAGATACTCTTGAACACTGAAGCTTTCTTT.

The chain carries TRBV2 and TRBJ1-1; D might be TRBD1 (6 bases). Germline V CDR1 and CDR2: SNHLY, FYNNEI. The CDR3 covers 16 residues. V was pared by 0 bases and J by 0 bases, with 11 bases between. DNA of the CDR3: TGTGCCAGCAGTGAAGCGCTAGGGACACTGAACACTGAAGCTTTCTTT. This encodes CASSEALGTLNTEAFF.

The rearrangement uses TRBV9 and TRBJ2-1; 7 nucleotides match TRBD2. The CDR3 contains 16 residues. Germline assignment: CDR1 SGDLS and CDR2 YYNGEE. With V trimmed by 0 bases and J by 5 bases, 8 bases remained unmatched. CDR3 bases: TGTGCCAGCAGCGTAGATGACGGGGGGTCGAACAATGAGCAGTTCTTC. It is translated as CASSVDDGGSNNEQFF. Filled out from reference TRBV9 and TRBJ2-1, the complete variable domain reads DSGVTQTPKHLITATGQRVTLRCSPRSGDLSVYWYQQSLDQGLQFLIQYYNGEERAKGNILERFSAQQFPDLHSELNLSSLELGDSALYFCASSVDDGGSNNEQFFGPGTRLTVL.

The gene calls are TRBV28 and TRBJ1-6; D might be TRBD1 (5 bases). The CDR3 covers 16 residues. CDR1 is MDHEN, CDR2 SYDVKM, per germline. Trimming removed 5 bases at V and 2 bases at J, with 13 bases between. CDR3 nucleotides: TGTGCCAGCAGTCCCCTTGGGGCAGCCTATAATTCACCCCTCCACTTT. Amino acids: CASSPLGAAYNSPLHF. The full variable domain, its missing parts supplied by reference TRBV28 and TRBJ1-6, is DVKVTQSSRYLVKRTGEKVFLECVQDMDHENMFWYRQDPGLGLRLIYFSYDVKMKEKGDIPEGYSVSREKKERFSLILESASTNQTSMYLCASSPLGAAYNSPLHFGNGTRLTVT.

The J gene is TRBJ2-1, the V gene TRBV19; tentative D call: TRBD2 (6 bases). CDR1 LNHDA and CDR2 SQIVND come from the germline V gene (reference sequence). V was pared by 6 bases and J by 1 base, with 13 bases between. The CDR3 consists of 15 residues. CDR3 nucleotides: TGTGCCAGTAGAAGGGCCGGAGGGTCCTACAATGAGCAGTTCTTC. Translating gives CASRRAGGSYNEQFF.

CDR3 DNA sequence: TGTGCCAGCAGCCCCAAGGGGCGAGGAGGGTCTGGGGCCAACGTCCTGACTTTC. Translated, it gives CASSPKGRGGSGANVLTF. The chain carries TRBV5-6 and TRBJ2-6, with D maybe TRBD2 (6 bases). Germline V gene lookup returns CDR1 SGHDT and CDR2 YYEEEE. The CDR3 is 18 residues long. V lost 4 bases, J lost 1 base, and 18 bases lay in between.

J is TRBJ2-1 and V is TRBV6-2 or TRBV6-3; 15 bases line up with TRBD2. After removal of 6 bases from V and 7 bases from J, the junction contained 4 bases not matched to a gene. The CDR3 has 15 residues. Looked up from germline, CDR1 is MNHEY and CDR2 is SVGEGT. CDR3 region: CASSRTSGGANEQFF. Written as DNA, the CDR3 is TGTGCCAGCAGCCGGACTAGCGGGGGGGCTAATGAGCAGTTCTTC.

This clone was detected once. The chain uses TRBV3-1 (or the pseudogene TRBV3-2) and TRBJ2-2, with 7 bases fitting TRBD1. This CDR3 region has 15 residues. Germline values: CDR1 LGHDT, CDR2 YNNKEL (reference sequence). V lost 0 bases, J lost 8 bases, and 6 bases stayed unmatched. CDR3 bases: TGTGCCAGCAGCCAAGATCGGGCAGGGGGAGGGGAGCTGTTTTTT. Amino acids: CASSQDRAGGGELFF.

The chain couples TRBV10-3 to TRBJ2-7; 9 nucleotides line up with TRBD2. Trimming removed 2 bases from V and 6 bases from J; junction bases left unmatched: 2. CDR1 is ENHRY, CDR2 SYGVKD, per germline. The length of the CDR3 is 13 residues. DNA of the CDR3: TGTGCCATCAGTGAGCAAGCGGGAGGCGAGCAGTACTTC. This sequence encodes CAISEQAGGEQYF.

The chain has TRBV5-6 and TRBJ1-1; a possible D gene is TRBD1 (6 bases). The CDR3 is 16 residues long. Trimming took 2 bases from V and 3 from J, leaving 17 bases between them. Germline V lookup: CDR1 SGHDT, CDR2 YYEEEE. CDR3 in DNA: TGTGCCAGCAGCTTCGACCCTACAGGGATATACACTGAAGCTTTCTTT. Translation: CASSFDPTGIYTEAFF.

The genes are TRBV12-3 or TRBV12-4 and TRBJ2-7, with a possible D match to TRBD1 (5 bases). The length of the CDR3 is 13 residues. V shed 4 bases and J shed 6 bases, with 13 bases lying between them. CDR3 DNA: TGTGCCAGCAGTTCGTTGGGCAGGGTCGAGCAGTACTTC. This codes for CASSSLGRVEQYF.

The chain carries TRBV30 and TRBJ2-3, with D maybe TRBD2 (6 bases). Trimming stripped 0 bases from V and 2 bases from J, with 9 bases between. Germline loops: CDR1 GTSNPN, CDR2 SVGIG (reference sequence). The length of the CDR3 is 14 residues. CDR3 in DNA: TGTGCCTGGAGTGTTGGGGGGTTCACAGATACGCAGTATTTT. It yields the protein CAWSVGGFTDTQYF.

This chain links TRBV5-1 with TRBJ2-5; D is possibly TRBD2 (6 bases). The CDR3 has 15 amino acids. Germline V gene data show CDR1 as SGHRS and CDR2 as YFSETQ. Between the trimmed V and J ends, which lost 0 bases and 5 bases, there was a span of 14 bases. CDR3 residues: CASSLAAGYLETQYF. CDR3 bases: TGCGCCAGCAGCTTGGCGGCGGGGTATCTGGAGACCCAGTACTTC.

The CDR3 DNA follows: TGTGCCAGCAGCGTAAGGCTAGCGGCTAGTCGGGCCGGGGAGCTGTTTTTT. This encodes CASSVRLAASRAGELFF. J is TRBJ2-2 and V is TRBV9; TRBD2 aligns across 7 bases. J lost 6 bases, V lost 1 base, and 12 bases had no gene match. The CDR3 sequence is 17 residues long. The germline gives CDR1 SGDLS, CDR2 YYNGEE.

The rearrangement uses TRBV9 and TRBJ1-2, with 9 bases identical to TRBD1. There are 13 residues in the CDR3. Germline loops: CDR1 SGDLS, CDR2 YYNGEE. J gave up 8 bases and V 3 bases, and 5 bases lay outside the gene matches. The chain's CDR3 is CASSAGTGFGYTF. DNA of the CDR3: TGTGCCAGCAGCGCCGGGACAGGGTTCGGCTACACCTTC.

The chain employs TRBV27 and TRBJ1-1; tentative D call: TRBD1 (5 bases). The ends were cut back, 3 bases at V and 7 bases at J, with 15 bases in the middle. Germline CDR1 is MNHEY and CDR2 is SMNVEV (reference sequence). The CDR3 is 14 residues long. CDR3 protein: CASSLHGRTSEAFF. The CDR3 DNA follows: TGTGCCAGCAGTTTGCACGGACGGACAAGTGAAGCTTTCTTT.

The V and J genes are TRBV5-1 and TRBJ1-2; 10 bases are shared with TRBD1. Germline V gene sequence: CDR1 SGHRS, CDR2 YFSETQ. Trimming took 4 bases from V and 9 from J; bases not matched to a gene: 6. This CDR3 spans 13 amino acids. The CDR3 nucleotides read TGCGCCAGCAGCCCTGGGACAGGGGATCGCTACACCTTC. The encoded protein is CASSPGTGDRYTF.

This clone has a handful of counts. V is TRBV7-8 and J is TRBJ1-5; 10 nucleotides match TRBD1. The CDR3 is 16 residues long. V gave up 4 bases and J gave up 4 bases; unmatched junction bases: 7. Germline lookup yields CDR1 SGHVS and CDR2 FQNEAQ. CDR3 sequence: CASSYDRGLGNQPQHF. The CDR3 DNA follows: TGTGCCAGCAGCTATGACAGGGGGCTCGGTAATCAGCCCCAGCATTTT.

The CDR3 region has the DNA TGTGCCAGCAGTTTTGGGGGGAGGCCCTACAATGAGCAGTTCTTC. It codes for CASSFGGRPYNEQFF. The rearrangement joins TRBV28 to TRBJ2-1; tentative D call: TRBD2 (6 bases). Germline V gives CDR1 MDHEN, CDR2 SYDVKM. V lost 3 bases, J lost 2 bases, and 11 bases lay in between. The CDR3 totals 15 residues. Full variable domain (remainder filled in from reference TRBV28 and TRBJ2-1): DVKVTQSSRYLVKRTGEKVFLECVQDMDHENMFWYRQDPGLGLRLIYFSYDVKMKEKGDIPEGYSVSREKKERFSLILESASTNQTSMYLCASSFGGRPYNEQFFGPGTRLTVL.

Within the sample, this clone is hyperexpanded. This rearrangement joins TRBV5-4 to TRBJ2-7, with D hard to call. The V end lost 4 bases, the J end lost 3 bases, and 11 bases lay between the germline ends. From germline, CDR1 is SGHNT and CDR2 YYREEE (reference sequence). The CDR3 totals 13 residues. The chain's CDR3 is CASSPGLSYEQYF. The CDR3 DNA follows: TGTGCCAGCAGCCCTGGGCTCAGCTACGAGCAGTACTTC.

This sequence joins TRBV11-2 and TRBJ2-7, with TRBD2 as a possible D gene (6 bases). Trimming stripped 3 bases from V and 0 bases from J, with 15 bases between. Germline assignment: CDR1 SGHAT and CDR2 FQNNGV. This CDR3 comprises 16 residues. In nucleotides, the CDR3 is TGTGCCAGCAGCTTCGGTGCGGGGACGGGCTCCTACGAGCAGTACTTC. Translation gives CASSFGAGTGSYEQYF. The full variable domain, rest sourced from reference TRBV11-2 and TRBJ2-7, is EAGVAQSPRYKIIEKRQSVAFWCNPISGHATLYWYQQILGQGPKLLIQFQNNGVVDDSQLPKDRFSAERLKGVDSTLKIQPAKLEDSAVYLCASSFGAGTGSYEQYFGPGTRLTVT.